The 10 T cell receptor beta chains presented below share a single source sample, sequenced in a study of CD8+ T cells in alopecia areata. RNA was extracted and reverse transcribed into cDNA as the sequencing template. Some clones are missing from TCRdb's copy, which holds only in-frame ones; the method was immunoSEQ multiplex PCR. This table has 150,000 or so clones, roughly 50% appearing once. The sequencing sample was made of CD4+ T cells sorted from blood. These receptors were obtained from a human donor with alopecia areata.

This clone came up once. This rearrangement joins TRBV30 to TRBJ2-5; TRBD1 or TRBD2 may be the D gene (5 bases each). The CDR3 has 13 amino acids. V lost 0 bases and J lost 1, with 6 bases in between. Germline V lookup: CDR1 GTSNPN, CDR2 SVGIG (reference sequence). The CDR3, as DNA: TGTGCCTGGAGTGTAGGGACCCAAGAGACCCAGTACTTC. Its translation is CAWSVGTQETQYF. Looking up the rest from reference TRBV30 and TRBJ2-5 gives the full variable domain: SQTIHQWPATLVQPVGSPLSLECTVEGTSNPNLYWYRQAAGRGLQLLFYSVGIGQISSEVPQNLSASRPQDRQFILSSKKLLLSDSGFYLCAWSVGTQETQYFGPGTRLLVL.

This clone showed up just a few times. The chain employs TRBV27 and TRBJ2-7, with 7 bases that match TRBD2. The junction had 7 bases not matched to a gene; V was cut back by 3 bases and J by 5 bases. This CDR3 is built from 14 residues. Germline-derived CDR1 and CDR2 are MNHEY and SMNVEV (reference sequence). CDR3 nucleotide sequence: TGTGCCAGCAGTTTTGTGGGAGGGCCCAACGAGCAGTACTTC. Its translation is CASSFVGGPNEQYF.

The chain recombines TRBV7-9 with TRBJ2-5; D is unresolved. Trimming removed 8 bases from V and 2 bases from J, with 3 bases in between. Germline V gene lookup returns CDR1 SEHNR and CDR2 FQNEAQ (reference sequence). The CDR3 is made up of 10 amino acids. CDR3 in amino acids: CASQQETQYF. For the CDR3, the DNA is TGTGCCAGCCAACAAGAGACCCAGTACTTC.

The J gene is TRBJ2-3, the V gene TRBV30; D possibly matches TRBD1 or TRBD2 (5 bases each). Per the germline V gene, CDR1 is GTSNPN and CDR2 is SVGIG (reference sequence). The length of the CDR3 is 14 residues. V lost 3 bases and J lost 2, with 12 bases in between. The CDR3 DNA is TGTGCCTGGAGAAGGGGAGTAGACACAGATACGCAGTATTTT. Translated: CAWRRGVDTDTQYF. Full variable domain (rest looked up from reference TRBV30 and TRBJ2-3): SQTIHQWPATLVQPVGSPLSLECTVEGTSNPNLYWYRQAAGRGLQLLFYSVGIGQISSEVPQNLSASRPQDRQFILSSKKLLLSDSGFYLCAWRRGVDTDTQYFGPGTRLTVL.

In its sample, this clone was seen a few times. One end of the junction varies from germline; a read error may be responsible. The chain is built from TRBV7-7 and TRBJ2-2; no definite D call. The CDR3 has 16 residues. CDR1 is SSHAT and CDR2 is FNYEAQ in the germline V gene (reference sequence). CDR3 amino acids: CASSLNTGANTGELFF. The CDR3 DNA is TGTGCTAGCAGCTTAAATACGGGCGCGAACACCGGGGAGCTGTTTTTT. The variable domain in full, completed from reference TRBV7-7 and TRBJ2-2, reads GAGVSQSPRYKVTKRGQDVTLRCDPISSHATLYWYQQALGQGPEFLTYFNYEAQPDKSGLPSDRFSAERPEGSISTLTIQRTEQRDSAMYRCASSLNTGANTGELFFGEGSRLTVL.

This clone was observed a single time. This chain uses TRBV6-6 with TRBJ2-1; D may be TRBD1 (5 bases). CDR1 and CDR2 (germline): MNHNY, SVGAGI (reference sequence). V lost 4 bases, J lost 9 bases, and 13 bases lay in between. CDR3 length: 13 residues. The CDR3 here is CASSSIQAGEQFF. For the CDR3, the DNA is TGTGCCAGCAGTTCGATACAGGCTGGTGAGCAGTTCTTC.

The chain couples TRBV27 to TRBJ1-5; D perhaps matches TRBD1 (5 bases). Germline CDR1 reads MNHEY; CDR2 reads SMNVEV (reference sequence). This CDR3 has 13 amino acids. V dropped 6 bases and J dropped 5 bases, with 11 bases sitting between them. CDR3 loop: CASSHRGDQPQHF. The CDR3 DNA reads TGTGCCAGCAGCCACCGGGGGGATCAGCCCCAGCATTTT.

This rearrangement joins TRBV6-1 to TRBJ2-1; 8 bases fit TRBD2. The germline CDR1 and CDR2 sequences are MNHNS and SASEGT. V gave up 1 base and J gave up 7 bases; unmatched junction bases: 6. This CDR3 contains 15 residues. This chain's CDR3 is CASSEGWTSFNEQFF. The CDR3, as DNA: TGTGCCAGCAGTGAAGGGTGGACTAGCTTTAATGAGCAGTTCTTC.

The J gene is TRBJ2-5, the V gene TRBV10-3, with 8 positions matching TRBD1. Germline-derived CDR1 and CDR2 are ENHRY and SYGVKD. V shed 7 bases, J shed 7 bases, and the junction held 8 bases outside the gene matches. The CDR3 contains 13 residues. The CDR3 here is CAITTDRDGTQYF. CDR3 DNA sequence: TGTGCCATCACCACGGACAGGGACGGGACCCAGTACTTC.

The chain has TRBV23-1 and TRBJ1-5, with unresolved D. TRBV23-1 has ORF status, its function being uncertain. This CDR3 region has 19 residues. Trimming took 2 bases from V and 2 from J, leaving 22 bases between them. CDR3 nucleotides: TGCGCCAGCAGTCAAGGGAATGGAGAACAGCTGCTTGGCAATCAGCCCCAGCATTTT. Translation gives CASSQGNGEQLLGNQPQHF.